This is a list of T cell receptor beta chains from one sample in a study of cytomegalovirus exposure and HLA in healthy donors. Sequencing was performed with immunoSEQ multiplex PCR; in TCRdb, only in-frame clones are kept and a portion is missing. The data show 330,000 or so clones, 86% seen once. Sample: PBMCs. These receptors were taken from a woman aged 18-30 years in good health and CMV-seronegative. Each CDR3 is given with its conserved first and last residue. The order of the fields is J gene, clone size, D gene, V gene, CDR3 protein, CDR3 DNA. A D gene is named only where the DNA matches it firmly. Size tells how often a clone was seen (once, few, many) or the class of an expanded clone, and some rows leave it out.

>TRBJ2-7|.|TRBD1|TRBV19
CASRGGQGSYEQYF
TGTGCCAGTAGGGGGGGACAGGGTAGCTACGAGCAGTACTTC
>TRBJ1-5|few|.|TRBV28
CASHSNQPQHF
TGTGCCAGCCATAGCAATCAGCCCCAGCATTTT
>TRBJ2-7|.|TRBD1|TRBV7-2
CASSFKTGAWGEQYF
TGTGCCAGCAGCTTCAAAACAGGGGCCTGGGGCGAGCAGTACTTC
>TRBJ2-3|.|.|TRBV5-5
CASSQSTDTQYF
TGTGCCAGCAGCCAGAGCACAGATACGCAGTATTTT
>TRBJ2-5|.|TRBD2|TRBV11-1
CASSPGLAGGQETQYF
TGTGCCAGCAGCCCCGGACTAGCGGGAGGTCAAGAGACCCAGTACTTC
>TRBJ2-7|.|TRBD1|TRBV19
CASSGQGYEQYF
TGTGCCAGTAGTGGACAGGGCTACGAGCAGTACTTC
>TRBJ2-5|.|TRBD2|TRBV5-6
CASSLTSGTYQETQYF
TGTGCCAGCAGCTTGACTAGCGGGACGTACCAAGAGACCCAGTACTTC
>TRBJ2-3|.|TRBD1|TRBV7-6
CASSLVRGTGIALDTQYF
TGTGCCAGCAGCTTAGTACGGGGGACAGGTATTGCCCTGGATACGCAGTATTTT
>TRBJ2-7|.|.|TRBV6-1
CASSEGLSYEQYF
TGTGCCAGCAGTGAAGGGCTGTCCTACGAGCAGTACTTC
>TRBJ1-1|.|TRBD1|TRBV5-1
CASSDRTGKNTEAFF
TGCGCCAGCAGCGATCGGACAGGGAAGAACACTGAAGCTTTCTTT
>TRBJ1-3|few|.|TRBV5-1
CASSLASSGNTIYF
TGCGCCAGCAGTTTGGCGAGCTCTGGAAACACCATATATTTT
>TRBJ2-7|.|.|TRBV27
CASSSAGEGGYEQYF
TGTGCCAGCAGTTCGGCGGGGGAGGGGGGGTACGAGCAGTACTTC
>TRBJ1-1|.|.|TRBV28
CASSLIRGGAEAFF
TGTGCCAGCAGTTTAATCCGCGGGGGTGCTGAAGCTTTCTTT
>TRBJ1-2|.|TRBD1|TRBV6-1
CASSEGTGSYGYTF
TGTGCCAGCAGTGAGGGGACAGGGTCCTATGGCTACACCTTC
>TRBJ2-1|.|TRBD2|TRBV4-1
CASSPRTSGSGRIF
TGCGCCAGCAGCCCACGGACTAGCGGGAGTGGGCGGATCTTC
>TRBJ1-2|.|TRBD1|TRBV6-5
CASSYRQGIYGYTF
TGTGCCAGCAGTTACCGACAGGGGATCTATGGCTACACCTTC
>TRBJ2-2|.|.|TRBV18
CASSYAAAGNTGELFF
TGTGCCAGCTCCTATGCGGCCGCGGGAAACACCGGGGAGCTGTTTTTT